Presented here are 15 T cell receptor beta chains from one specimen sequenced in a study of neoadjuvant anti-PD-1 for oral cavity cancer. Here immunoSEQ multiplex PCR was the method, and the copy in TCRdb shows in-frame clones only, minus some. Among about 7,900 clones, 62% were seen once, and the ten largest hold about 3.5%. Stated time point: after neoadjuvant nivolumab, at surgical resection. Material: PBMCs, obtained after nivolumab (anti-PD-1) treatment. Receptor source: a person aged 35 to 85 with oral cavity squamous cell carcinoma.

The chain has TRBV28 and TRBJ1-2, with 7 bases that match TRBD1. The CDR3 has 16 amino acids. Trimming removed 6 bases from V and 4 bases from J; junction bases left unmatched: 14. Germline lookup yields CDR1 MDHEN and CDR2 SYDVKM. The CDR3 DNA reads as TGTGCCAGCAGCCCCCGGGGACAGAGTCCCGGCTATGGCTACACCTTC. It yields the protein CASSPRGQSPGYGYTF.

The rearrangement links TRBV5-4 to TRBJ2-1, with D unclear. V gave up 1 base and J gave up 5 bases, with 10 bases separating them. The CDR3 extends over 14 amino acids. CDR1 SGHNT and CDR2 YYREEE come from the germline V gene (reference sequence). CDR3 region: CASSLSPRNNEQFF. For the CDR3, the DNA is TGTGCCAGCAGCTTGTCCCCGCGGAACAATGAGCAGTTCTTC.

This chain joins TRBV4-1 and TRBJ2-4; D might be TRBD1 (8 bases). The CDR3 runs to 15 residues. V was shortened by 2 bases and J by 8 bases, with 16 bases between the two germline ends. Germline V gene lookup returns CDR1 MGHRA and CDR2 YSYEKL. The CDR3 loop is CASSQRTQGGDIQYF. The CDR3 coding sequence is TGCGCCAGCAGCCAAAGAACACAGGGGGGGGACATTCAGTACTTC.

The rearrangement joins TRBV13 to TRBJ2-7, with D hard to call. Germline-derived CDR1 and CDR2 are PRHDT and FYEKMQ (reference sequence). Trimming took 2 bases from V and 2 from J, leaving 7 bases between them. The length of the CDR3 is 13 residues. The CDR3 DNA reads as TGTGCCAGCAGCTTAAATGGACCCTACGAGCAGTACTTC. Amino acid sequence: CASSLNGPYEQYF.

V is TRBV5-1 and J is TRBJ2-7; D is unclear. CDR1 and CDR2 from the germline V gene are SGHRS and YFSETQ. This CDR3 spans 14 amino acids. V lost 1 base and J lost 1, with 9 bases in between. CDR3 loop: CASSLLATSYEQYF. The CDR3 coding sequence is TGCGCCAGCAGCTTGTTAGCTACATCCTACGAGCAGTACTTC.

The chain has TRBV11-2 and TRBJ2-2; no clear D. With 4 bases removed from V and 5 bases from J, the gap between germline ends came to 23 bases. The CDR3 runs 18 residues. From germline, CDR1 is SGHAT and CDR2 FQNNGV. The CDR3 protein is CASSSPVVEAEVTGELFF. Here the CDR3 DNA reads TGTGCCAGCAGCTCCCCGGTGGTCGAGGCAGAGGTTACCGGGGAGCTGTTTTTT.

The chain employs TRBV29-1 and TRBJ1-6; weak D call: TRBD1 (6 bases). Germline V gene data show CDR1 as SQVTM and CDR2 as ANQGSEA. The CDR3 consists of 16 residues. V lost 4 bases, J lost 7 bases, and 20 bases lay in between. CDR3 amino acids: CSVVIASKGGNSPLHF. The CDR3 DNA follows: TGCAGCGTTGTCATCGCCTCAAAGGGGGGGAATTCACCCCTCCACTTT. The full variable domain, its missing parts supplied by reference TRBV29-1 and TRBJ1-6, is SAVISQKPSRDICQRGTSLTIQCQVDSQVTMMFWYRQQPGQSLTLIATANQGSEATYESGFVIDKFPISRPNLTFSTLTVSNMSPEDSSIYLCSVVIASKGGNSPLHFGNGTRLTVT.

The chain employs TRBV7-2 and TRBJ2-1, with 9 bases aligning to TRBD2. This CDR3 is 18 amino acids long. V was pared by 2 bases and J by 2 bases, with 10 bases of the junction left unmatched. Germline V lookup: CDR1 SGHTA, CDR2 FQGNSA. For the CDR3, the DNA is TGTGCCAGCAGCTTAAGCAGAAGGCGGGGGGGACCCTACAATGAGCAGTTCTTC. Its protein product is CASSLSRRRGGPYNEQFF.

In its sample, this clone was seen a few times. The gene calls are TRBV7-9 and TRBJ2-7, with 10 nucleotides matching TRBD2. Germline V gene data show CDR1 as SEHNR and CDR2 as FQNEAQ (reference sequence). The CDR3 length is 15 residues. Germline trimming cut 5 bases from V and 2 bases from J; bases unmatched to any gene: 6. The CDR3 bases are TGTGCCAGCAGCCAGGTAGCGGGGGGCCCCTACGAGCAGTACTTC. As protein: CASSQVAGGPYEQYF.

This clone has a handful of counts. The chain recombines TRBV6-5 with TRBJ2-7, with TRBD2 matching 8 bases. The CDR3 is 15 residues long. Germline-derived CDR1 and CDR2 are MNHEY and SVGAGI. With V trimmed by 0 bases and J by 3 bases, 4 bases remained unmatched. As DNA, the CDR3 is TGTGCCAGCAGTTACTCCCGCGGGGGGCACTACGAGCAGTACTTC. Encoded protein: CASSYSRGGHYEQYF.

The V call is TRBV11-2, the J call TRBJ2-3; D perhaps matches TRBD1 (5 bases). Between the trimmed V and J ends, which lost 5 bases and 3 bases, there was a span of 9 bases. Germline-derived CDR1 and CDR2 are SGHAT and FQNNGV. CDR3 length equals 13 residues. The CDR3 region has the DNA TGTGCCAGCAGCGCCAGGGTGACAGATACGCAGTATTTT. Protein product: CASSARVTDTQYF.

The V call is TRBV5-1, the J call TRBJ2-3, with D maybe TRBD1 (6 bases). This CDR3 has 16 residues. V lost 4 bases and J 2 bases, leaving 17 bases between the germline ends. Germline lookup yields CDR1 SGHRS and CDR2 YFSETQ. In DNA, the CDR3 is TGCGCCAGCAGCCCGAGGACAGCCCAGCCCACAGATACGCAGTATTTT. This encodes CASSPRTAQPTDTQYF.

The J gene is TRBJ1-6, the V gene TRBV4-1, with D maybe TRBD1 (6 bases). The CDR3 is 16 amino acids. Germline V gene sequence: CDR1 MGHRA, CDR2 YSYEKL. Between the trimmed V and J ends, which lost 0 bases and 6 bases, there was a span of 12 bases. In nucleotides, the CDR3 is TGCGCCAGCAGCCAAGATCGGACAGAGCGTAATTCACCCCTCCACTTT. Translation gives CASSQDRTERNSPLHF.

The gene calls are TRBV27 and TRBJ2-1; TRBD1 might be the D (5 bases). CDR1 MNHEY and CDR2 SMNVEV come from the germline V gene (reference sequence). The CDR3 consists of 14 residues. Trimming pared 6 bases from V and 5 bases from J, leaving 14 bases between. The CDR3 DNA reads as TGTGCCAGCAGGCTGCAGGGCGCCAACAATGAGCAGTTCTTC. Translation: CASRLQGANNEQFF.

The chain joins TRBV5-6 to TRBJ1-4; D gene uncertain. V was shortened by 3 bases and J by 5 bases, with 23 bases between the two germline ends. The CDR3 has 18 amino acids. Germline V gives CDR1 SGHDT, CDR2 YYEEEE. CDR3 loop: CASSSRIDGGRPNEKLFF. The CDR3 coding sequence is TGTGCCAGCAGCTCCCGCATAGATGGCGGCAGGCCCAATGAAAAACTGTTTTTT.